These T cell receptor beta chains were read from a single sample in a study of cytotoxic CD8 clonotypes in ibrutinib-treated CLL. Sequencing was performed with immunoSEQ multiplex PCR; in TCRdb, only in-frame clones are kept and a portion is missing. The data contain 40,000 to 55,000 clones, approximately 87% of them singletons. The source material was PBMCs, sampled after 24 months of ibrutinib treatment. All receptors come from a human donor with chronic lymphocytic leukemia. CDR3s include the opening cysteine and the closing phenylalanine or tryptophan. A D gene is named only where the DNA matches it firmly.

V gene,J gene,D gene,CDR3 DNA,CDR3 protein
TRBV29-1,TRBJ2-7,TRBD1,TGCAGCGTTGAAGATACGAGGACAGGCTACGAGCAGTACTTC,CSVEDTRTGYEQYF
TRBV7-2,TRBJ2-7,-,TGTGCCAGCAGCTTAGGGCATGGAAGCTCCGAGCAGTACTTC,CASSLGHGSSEQYF
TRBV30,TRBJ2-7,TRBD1,TGTGCCTGGAGTGTACCCGGGACAGGTACATTTTACGAGCAGTACTTC,CAWSVPGTGTFYEQYF
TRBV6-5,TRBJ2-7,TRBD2,TGTGCCAGCAGTTACCGACTAGCGACCCCTTCCTACGAGCAGTACTTC,CASSYRLATPSYEQYF
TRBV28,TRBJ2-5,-,TGTGCCAGCAGTACCGGCCAAGAGACCCAGTACTTC,CASSTGQETQYF
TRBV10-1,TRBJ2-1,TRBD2,TGCGCCAGCAGTGAGTCGGGTCTAGCGGAATACAATGAGCAGTTCTTC,CASSESGLAEYNEQFF
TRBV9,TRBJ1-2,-,TGTGCCAGCAGCGCTACCCTCGGAATTAACTATGGCTACACCTTC,CASSATLGINYGYTF
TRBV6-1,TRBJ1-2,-,TGTGCCAGCACTCGGGGACTTAATAACTATGGCTACACCTTC,CASTRGLNNYGYTF
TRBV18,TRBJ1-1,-,TGTGCCAGCTCCCAAACAAAGCAGGGCTGGACTGAAGCTTTCTTT,CASSQTKQGWTEAFF
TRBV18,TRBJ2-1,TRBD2,TGTGCCAGCTCACCACCGAGACTAGCGGACGTTGGAACTTACAATGAGCAGTTCTTC,CASSPPRLADVGTYNEQFF
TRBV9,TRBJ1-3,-,TGTGCCAGCAGCGCCCCTACTGACTGGAACACCATATATTTT,CASSAPTDWNTIYF
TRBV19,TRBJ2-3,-,TGTGCCAGTCTCGAGCGGAGCAGCACAGATACGCAGTATTTT,CASLERSSTDTQYF
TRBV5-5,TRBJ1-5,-,TGTGCCAGCAGCTTTGGGGGAGGGAGCAATCAGCCCCAGCATTTT,CASSFGGGSNQPQHF
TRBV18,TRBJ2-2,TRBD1,TGTGCCAGCTCACTAGGACAGGGGAACACCGGGGAGCTGTTTTTT,CASSLGQGNTGELFF
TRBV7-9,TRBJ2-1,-,TGTGCCAGCAGCTTAGCGGGGCAGGGATATAGCAATGAGCAGTTCTTC,CASSLAGQGYSNEQFF
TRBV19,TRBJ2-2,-,TGTGCCAGTAGTATAGTTGGGACGGGCGGGGAGCTGTTTTTT,CASSIVGTGGELFF
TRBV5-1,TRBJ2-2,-,TGCGCCAGCAGCTTGACAGCGAACACCGGGGAGCTGTTTTTT,CASSLTANTGELFF
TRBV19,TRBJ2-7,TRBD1,TGTGCCAGTAGTAGGGGTGACAGGGGCTACGAGCAGTACTTC,CASSRGDRGYEQYF